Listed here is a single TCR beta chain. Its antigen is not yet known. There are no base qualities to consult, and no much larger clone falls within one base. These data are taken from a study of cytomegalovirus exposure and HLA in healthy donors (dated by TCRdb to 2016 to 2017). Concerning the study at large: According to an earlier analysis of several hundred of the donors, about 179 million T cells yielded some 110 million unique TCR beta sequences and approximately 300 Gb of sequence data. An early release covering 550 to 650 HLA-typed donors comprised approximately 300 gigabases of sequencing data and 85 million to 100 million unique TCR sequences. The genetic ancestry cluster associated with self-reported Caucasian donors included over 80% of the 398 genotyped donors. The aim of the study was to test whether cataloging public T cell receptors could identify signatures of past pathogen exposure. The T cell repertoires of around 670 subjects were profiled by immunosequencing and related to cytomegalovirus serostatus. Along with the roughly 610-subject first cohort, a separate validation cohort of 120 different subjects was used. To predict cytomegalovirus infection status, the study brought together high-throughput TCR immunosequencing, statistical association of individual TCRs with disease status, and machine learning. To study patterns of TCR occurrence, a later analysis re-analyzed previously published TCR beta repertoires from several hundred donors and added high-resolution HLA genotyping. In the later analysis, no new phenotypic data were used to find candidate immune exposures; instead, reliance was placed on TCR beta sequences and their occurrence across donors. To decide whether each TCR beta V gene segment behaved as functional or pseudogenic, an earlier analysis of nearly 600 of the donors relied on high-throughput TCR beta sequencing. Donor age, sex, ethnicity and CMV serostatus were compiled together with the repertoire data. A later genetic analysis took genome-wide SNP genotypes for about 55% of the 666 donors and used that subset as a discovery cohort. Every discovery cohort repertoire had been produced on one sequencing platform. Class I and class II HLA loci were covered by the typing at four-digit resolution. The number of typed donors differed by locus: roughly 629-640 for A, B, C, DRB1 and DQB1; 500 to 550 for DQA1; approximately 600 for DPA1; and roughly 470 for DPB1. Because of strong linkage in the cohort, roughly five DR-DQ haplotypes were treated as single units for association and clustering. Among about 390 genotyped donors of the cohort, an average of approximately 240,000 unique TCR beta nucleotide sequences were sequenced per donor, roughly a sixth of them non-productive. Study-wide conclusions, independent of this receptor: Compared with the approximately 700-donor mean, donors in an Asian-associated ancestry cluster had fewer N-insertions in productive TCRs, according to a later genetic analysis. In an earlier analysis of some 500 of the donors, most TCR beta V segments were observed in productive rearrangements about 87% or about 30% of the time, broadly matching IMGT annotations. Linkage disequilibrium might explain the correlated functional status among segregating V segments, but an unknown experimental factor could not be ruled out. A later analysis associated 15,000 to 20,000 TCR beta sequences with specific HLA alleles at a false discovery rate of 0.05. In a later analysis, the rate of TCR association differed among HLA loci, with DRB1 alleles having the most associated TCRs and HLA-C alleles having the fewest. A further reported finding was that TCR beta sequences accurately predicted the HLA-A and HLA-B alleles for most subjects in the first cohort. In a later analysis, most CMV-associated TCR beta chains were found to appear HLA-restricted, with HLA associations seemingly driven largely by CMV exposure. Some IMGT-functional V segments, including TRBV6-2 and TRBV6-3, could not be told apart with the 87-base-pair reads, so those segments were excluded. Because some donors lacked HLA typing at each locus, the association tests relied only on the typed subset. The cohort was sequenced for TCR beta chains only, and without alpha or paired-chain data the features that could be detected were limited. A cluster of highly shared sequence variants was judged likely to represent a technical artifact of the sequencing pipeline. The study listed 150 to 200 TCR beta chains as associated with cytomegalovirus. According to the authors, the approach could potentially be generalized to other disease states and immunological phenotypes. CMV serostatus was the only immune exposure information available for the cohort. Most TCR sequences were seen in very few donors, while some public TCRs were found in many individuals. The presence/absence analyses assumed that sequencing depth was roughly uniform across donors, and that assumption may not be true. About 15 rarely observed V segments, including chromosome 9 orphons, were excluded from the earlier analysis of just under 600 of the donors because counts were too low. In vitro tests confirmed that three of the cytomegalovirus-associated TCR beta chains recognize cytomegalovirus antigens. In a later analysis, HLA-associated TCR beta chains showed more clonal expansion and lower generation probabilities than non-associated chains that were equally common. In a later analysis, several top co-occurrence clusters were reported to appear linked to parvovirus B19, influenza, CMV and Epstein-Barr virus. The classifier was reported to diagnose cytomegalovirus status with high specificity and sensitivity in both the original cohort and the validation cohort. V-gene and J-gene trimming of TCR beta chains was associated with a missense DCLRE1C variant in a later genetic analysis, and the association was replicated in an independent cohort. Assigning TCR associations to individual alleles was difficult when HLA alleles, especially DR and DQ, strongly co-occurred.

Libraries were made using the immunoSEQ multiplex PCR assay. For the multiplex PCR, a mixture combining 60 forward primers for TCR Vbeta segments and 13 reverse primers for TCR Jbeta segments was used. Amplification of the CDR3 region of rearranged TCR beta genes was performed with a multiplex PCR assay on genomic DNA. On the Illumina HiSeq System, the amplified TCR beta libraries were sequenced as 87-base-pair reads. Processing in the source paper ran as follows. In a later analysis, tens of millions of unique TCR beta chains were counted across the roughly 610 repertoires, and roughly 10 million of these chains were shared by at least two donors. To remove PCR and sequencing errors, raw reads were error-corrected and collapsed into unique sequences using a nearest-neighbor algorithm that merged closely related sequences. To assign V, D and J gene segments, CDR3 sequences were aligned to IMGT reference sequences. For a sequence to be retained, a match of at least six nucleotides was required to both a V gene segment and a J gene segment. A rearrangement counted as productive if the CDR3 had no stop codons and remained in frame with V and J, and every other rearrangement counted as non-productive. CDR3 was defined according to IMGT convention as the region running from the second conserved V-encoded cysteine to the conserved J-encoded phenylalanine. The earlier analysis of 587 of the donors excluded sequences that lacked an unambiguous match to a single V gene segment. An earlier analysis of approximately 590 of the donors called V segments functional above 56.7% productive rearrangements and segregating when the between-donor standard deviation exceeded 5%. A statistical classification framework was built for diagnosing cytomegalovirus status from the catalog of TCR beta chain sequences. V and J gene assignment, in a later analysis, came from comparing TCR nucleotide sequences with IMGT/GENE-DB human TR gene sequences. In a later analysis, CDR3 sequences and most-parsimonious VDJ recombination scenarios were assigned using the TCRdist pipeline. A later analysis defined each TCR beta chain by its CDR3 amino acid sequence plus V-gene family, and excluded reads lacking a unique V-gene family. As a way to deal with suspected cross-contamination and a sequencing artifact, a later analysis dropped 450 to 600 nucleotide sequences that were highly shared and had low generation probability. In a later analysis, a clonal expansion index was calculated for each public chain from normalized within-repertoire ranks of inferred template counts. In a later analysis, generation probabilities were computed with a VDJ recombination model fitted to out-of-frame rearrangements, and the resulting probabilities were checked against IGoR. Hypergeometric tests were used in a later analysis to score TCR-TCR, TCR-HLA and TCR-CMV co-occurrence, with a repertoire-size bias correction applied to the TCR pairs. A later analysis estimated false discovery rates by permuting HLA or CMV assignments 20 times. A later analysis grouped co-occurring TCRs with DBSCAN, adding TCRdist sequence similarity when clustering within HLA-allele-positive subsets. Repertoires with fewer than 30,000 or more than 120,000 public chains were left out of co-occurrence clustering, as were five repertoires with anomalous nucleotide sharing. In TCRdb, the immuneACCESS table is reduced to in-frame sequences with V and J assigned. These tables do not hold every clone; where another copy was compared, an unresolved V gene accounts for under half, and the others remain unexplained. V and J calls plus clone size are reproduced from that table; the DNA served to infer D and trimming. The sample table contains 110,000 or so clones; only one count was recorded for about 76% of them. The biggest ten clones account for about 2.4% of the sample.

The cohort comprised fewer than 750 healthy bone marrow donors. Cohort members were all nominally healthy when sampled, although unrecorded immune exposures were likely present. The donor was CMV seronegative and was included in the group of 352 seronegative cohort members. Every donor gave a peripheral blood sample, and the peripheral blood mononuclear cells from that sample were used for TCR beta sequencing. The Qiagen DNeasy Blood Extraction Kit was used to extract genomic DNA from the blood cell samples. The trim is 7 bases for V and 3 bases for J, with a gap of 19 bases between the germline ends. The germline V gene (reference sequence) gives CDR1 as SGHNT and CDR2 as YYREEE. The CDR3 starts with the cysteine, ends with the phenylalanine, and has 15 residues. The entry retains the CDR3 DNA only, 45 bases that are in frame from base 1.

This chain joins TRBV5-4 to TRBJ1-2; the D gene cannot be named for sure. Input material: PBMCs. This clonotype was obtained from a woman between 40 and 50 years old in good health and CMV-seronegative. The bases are TGTGCCAGCTCCACCGGGTGGTTAAAGGACTATGGCTACACCTTC. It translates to CASSTGWLKDYGYTF. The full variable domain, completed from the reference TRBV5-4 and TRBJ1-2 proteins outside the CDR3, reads ETGVTQSPTHLIKTRGQQVTLRCSSQSGHNTVSWYQQALGQGPQFIFQYYREEENGRGNFPPRFSGLQFPNYSSELNVNALELDDSALYLCASSTGWLKDYGYTFGSGTRLTVV.